Listed below are T cell receptor beta chains from one sample, sequenced in a study of blood T cell repertoires in COVID-19. Some clones are missing from TCRdb's copy, which holds only in-frame ones; the method was immunoSEQ multiplex PCR. The data show 50,000 or so clones, around 81% seen once. Material for sequencing was peripheral blood. These receptors all stem from a woman in her sixties with acute or convalescent COVID-19. CDR3s include the opening cysteine and the closing phenylalanine or tryptophan. A D gene is named only where the DNA matches it firmly. Size is omitted from some rows. Given values are once, few, many or a class for expanded clones.

abundance	d_gene	j_gene	v_gene	CDR3aa	CDR3nt
-	-	TRBJ1-5	TRBV7-8	CASSLRYSNQPQHF	TGTGCCAGCAGCCTTCGTTATAGCAATCAGCCCCAGCATTTT
-	TRBD2	TRBJ2-7	TRBV11-2	CASLGTRYEQYF	TGTGCCAGCTTGGGGACTAGGTACGAGCAGTACTTC
-	TRBD1	TRBJ2-1	TRBV6-5	CASSSTDRAYGNEQFF	TGTGCCAGCAGTTCAACGGACAGGGCTTATGGCAATGAGCAGTTCTTC
-	TRBD2	TRBJ2-2	TRBV27	CASTSGISTGELFF	TGTGCCAGCACTAGCGGGATAAGCACCGGGGAGCTGTTTTTT
-	TRBD2	TRBJ2-3	TRBV19	CASSSVLAGVTQYF	TGTGCCAGTAGCAGCGTACTAGCGGGAGTCACGCAGTATTTT
-	TRBD1	TRBJ1-1	TRBV6-5	CASSLDRAAEAFF	TGTGCCAGCAGTCTCGACAGGGCCGCTGAAGCTTTCTTT
few	TRBD1	TRBJ1-2	TRBV6-5	CASIPTGVSDYGYTF	TGTGCCAGCATTCCGACAGGGGTTTCTGACTATGGCTACACCTTC
few	-	TRBJ1-6	TRBV2	CASSQGTFNSPLHF	TGTGCCAGCAGTCAGGGGACGTTCAATTCACCCCTCCACTTT
-	-	TRBJ2-1	TRBV21-1	CASSKTKFGTPNNEQFF	TGTGCCAGCAGCAAGACCAAATTCGGGACTCCGAACAATGAGCAGTTCTTC
-	-	TRBJ1-4	TRBV19	CASSEGTTTQKLFF	TGTGCCAGTAGTGAAGGGACAACCACCCAAAAACTGTTTTTT
-	TRBD2	TRBJ2-1	TRBV29-1	CTASGTSGTRGNEQFF	TGCACCGCATCCGGGACTAGCGGGACCAGAGGTAATGAGCAGTTCTTC
-	-	TRBJ2-2	TRBV5-1	CASSAGPGQNTGELFF	TGCGCCAGCAGCGCAGGGCCGGGACAGAACACCGGGGAGCTGTTTTTT
-	-	TRBJ1-2	TRBV21-1	CASSKDRGFYGYTF	TGTGCCAGCAGCAAAGACAGGGGATTTTATGGCTACACCTTC
-	-	TRBJ2-5	TRBV5-1	CASSLEKVGGRETQYF	TGCGCCAGCAGCTTGGAGAAAGTCGGGGGTCGAGAGACCCAGTACTTC
-	-	TRBJ1-1	TRBV29-1	CSVSTGDTEAFF	TGCAGCGTCTCGACCGGGGACACTGAAGCTTTCTTT
-	TRBD1	TRBJ2-7	TRBV7-8	CASSYRGYSYEQYF	TGTGCCAGCAGCTACAGGGGTTATTCCTACGAGCAGTACTTC
once	TRBD2	TRBJ2-1	TRBV6-1	CASSERGTSVDEQFF	TGTGCCAGCAGTGAAAGGGGGACTAGTGTCGATGAGCAGTTCTTC
few	TRBD1	TRBJ1-2	TRBV5-1	CASSSYRTGEQLGTF	TGCGCCAGCAGCTCGTACCGGACAGGGGAACAGCTAGGCACCTTC
-	-	TRBJ2-5	TRBV5-1	CASSLAEVVTQYF	TGCGCCAGCAGCTTGGCCGAGGTAGTGACCCAGTACTTC
-	-	TRBJ2-3	TRBV28	CASSLLWLAYSSTDTQYF	TGTGCCAGCAGTTTATTATGGCTAGCCTACTCCAGCACAGATACGCAGTATTTT
few	-	TRBJ2-7	TRBV21-1	CARTRDSRTSGTYEQYF	TGTGCCCGTACCCGGGACTCAAGGACTAGCGGGACCTACGAGCAGTACTTC
-	-	TRBJ2-5	TRBV3-1/TRBV3-2	CASSQLRGTIQETQYF	TGTGCCAGCAGCCAACTCCGCGGGACCATCCAAGAGACCCAGTACTTC
-	TRBD1	TRBJ1-1	TRBV2	CARGTGQQNTEAFF	TGTGCCAGGGGGACAGGCCAACAAAACACTGAAGCTTTCTTT
few	-	TRBJ2-7	TRBV12-3/TRBV12-4	CASSYGYEQYF	TGTGCCAGCAGTTACGGTTACGAGCAGTACTTC
-	TRBD2	TRBJ2-1	TRBV11-2	CASSLGSGGYNEQFF	TGTGCCAGCAGCTTAGGAAGCGGGGGTTACAATGAGCAGTTCTTC
once	-	TRBJ1-1	TRBV5-1	CASSLYLSNTEAFF	TGCGCCAGCAGCTTGTATCTGTCGAACACTGAAGCTTTCTTT
-	-	TRBJ1-6	TRBV28	CASSLPTGGNSPLHF	TGTGCCAGCAGCCTTCCAACGGGAGGTAATTCACCCCTCCACTTT
-	TRBD2	TRBJ2-1	TRBV4-2	CASSQEASGRPSYNEQFF	TGTGCCAGCAGCCAAGAAGCTAGCGGGAGGCCCTCCTACAATGAGCAGTTCTTC
-	-	TRBJ1-5	TRBV2	CASRANMGRNSNQPQHF	TGTGCCAGCAGAGCCAACATGGGGCGGAATAGCAATCAGCCCCAGCATTTT
-	-	TRBJ1-5	TRBV7-8	CASSFTEQPQHF	TGTGCCAGCAGCTTTACGGAGCAGCCCCAGCATTTT
-	-	TRBJ2-7	TRBV27	CASSLSNGPFEQYF	TGTGCCAGCAGTTTATCAAATGGGCCATTCGAGCAGTACTTC
-	TRBD1	TRBJ1-1	TRBV3-1/TRBV3-2	CASSSDRAQNTEAFF	TGTGCCAGCAGTTCTGACAGGGCACAGAACACTGAAGCTTTCTTT